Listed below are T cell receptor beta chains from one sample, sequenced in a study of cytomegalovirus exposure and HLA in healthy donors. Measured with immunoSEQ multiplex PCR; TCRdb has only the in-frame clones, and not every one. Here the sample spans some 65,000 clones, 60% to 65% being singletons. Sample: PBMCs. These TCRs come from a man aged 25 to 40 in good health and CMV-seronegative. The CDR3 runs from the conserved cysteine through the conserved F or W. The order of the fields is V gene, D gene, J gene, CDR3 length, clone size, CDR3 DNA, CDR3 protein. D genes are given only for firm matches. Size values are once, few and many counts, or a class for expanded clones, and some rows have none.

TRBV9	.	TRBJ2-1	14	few	TGTGCCAGCAGCGTAGCGGGGGTATACAATGAGCAGTTCTTC	CASSVAGVYNEQFF
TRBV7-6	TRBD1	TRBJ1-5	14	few	TGTGCCAGCAGCTCGGGACAGATCAATCAGCCCCAGCATTTT	CASSSGQINQPQHF
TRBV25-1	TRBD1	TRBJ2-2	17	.	TGTGCCAGCAGTGACCCTAGGGACAGGGTTGGCACCGGGGAGCTGTTTTTT	CASSDPRDRVGTGELFF
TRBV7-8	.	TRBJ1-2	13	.	TGTGCCAGCAGCGAAAGGGAGGACTATGGCTACACCTTC	CASSEREDYGYTF
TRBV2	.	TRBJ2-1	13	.	TGTGCCAGCAGTGAATTTCGGTACAATGAGCAGTTCTTC	CASSEFRYNEQFF
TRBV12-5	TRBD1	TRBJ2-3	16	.	TGTGCTAGTGGTTCGTACAGGGGGCTCCGGGCAGATACGCAGTATTTT	CASGSYRGLRADTQYF
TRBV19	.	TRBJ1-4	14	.	TGTGCCAGTAGTACTAAGGGGTTTAATGAAAAACTGTTTTTT	CASSTKGFNEKLFF
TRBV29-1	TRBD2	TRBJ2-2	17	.	TGCAGCGTATCACCATATGGACTAGCGATGAACACCGGGGAGCTGTTTTTT	CSVSPYGLAMNTGELFF
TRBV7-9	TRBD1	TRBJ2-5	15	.	TGTGCCAGCAGCCGCGGGACAGGGGGCAGTGAGACCCAGTACTTC	CASSRGTGGSETQYF
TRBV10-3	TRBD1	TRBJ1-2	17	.	TGTGCCATCAGCCCTGCACCGGGACAGCATAATAACTATGGCTACACCTTC	CAISPAPGQHNNYGYTF
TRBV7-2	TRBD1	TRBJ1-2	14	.	TGTGCCAGCAGCTCGGGACAGAAGGTTGGGCGCTACACCTTC	CASSSGQKVGRYTF
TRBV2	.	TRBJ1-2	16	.	TGTGCCAGCAGTGAAGCGCGGCAAACCGCTTACTATGGCTACACCTTC	CASSEARQTAYYGYTF
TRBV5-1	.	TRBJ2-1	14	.	TGCGCCAGCAGCCTAAGGGACTCCAACAATGAGCAGTTCTTC	CASSLRDSNNEQFF
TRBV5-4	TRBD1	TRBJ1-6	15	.	TGTGCCAGCAGCCTGAAAACAGGGGAGGCTTCACCCCTCCACTTT	CASSLKTGEASPLHF